Following are 23 T cell receptor beta chains from one sample sequenced in a study of cytomegalovirus exposure and HLA in healthy donors. Some clones are missing from TCRdb's copy, which holds only in-frame ones; the method was immunoSEQ multiplex PCR. The table shows about 350,000 clones, with roughly 87% occurring only once. The sequenced material came from PBMCs. These receptors originate from a woman in her 30s in good health and CMV-seropositive.

About this clone: Germline and junction disagree at one end, which may indicate a read error. This sequence joins TRBV5-1 and TRBJ1-5; D uncertain. CDR3 length equals 16 residues. Germline assignment: CDR1 SGHRS and CDR2 YFSETQ. The CDR3 protein is CASSLVGWDSNQPQHF. CDR3 nucleotide sequence: TGCGCCAGCAGTTTGGTCGGGTGGGATAGCAATCAGCCCCAGCATTTT.

The chain joins TRBV28 to TRBJ2-5; D not certain. The ends were cut back, 3 bases at V and 5 bases at J, with 16 bases in the middle. From germline, CDR1 is MDHEN and CDR2 SYDVKM. This CDR3 contains 15 residues. CDR3 sequence: CASSFPDRDVETQYF. In DNA form, the CDR3 reads TGTGCCAGCAGTTTTCCGGACCGTGACGTGGAGACCCAGTACTTC.

The chain recombines TRBV27 with TRBJ2-3; D is undetermined. Trimming pared 2 bases from V and 6 bases from J, leaving 18 bases between. The CDR3 runs to 16 residues. Germline V gives CDR1 MNHEY, CDR2 SMNVEV (reference sequence). CDR3 in DNA: TGTGCCAGCAGTTTAAGCGAGCACCGACCCCGGGATACGCAGTATTTT. It is translated as CASSLSEHRPRDTQYF.

The chain uses TRBV28 and TRBJ2-7; 9 bases are shared with TRBD2. Per the germline V gene, CDR1 is MDHEN and CDR2 is SYDVKM. This CDR3 comprises 14 residues. After removal of 5 bases from V and 3 bases from J, the junction contained 5 bases not matched to a gene. The CDR3 here is CASSAGLALYEQYF. CDR3 coding DNA: TGTGCCAGCAGTGCGGGACTAGCTCTCTACGAGCAGTACTTC.

A few counts support this clone. V is TRBV13 and J is TRBJ1-2; 8 nucleotides agree with TRBD1. The CDR3 loop spans 13 amino acids. V shed 5 bases and J 3 bases; nucleotides not matched to a gene: 2. Germline lookup yields CDR1 PRHDT and CDR2 FYEKMQ (reference sequence). CDR3 nucleotides: TGTGCCAGCAGCACGGGACAGGACTATGGCTACACCTTC. This codes for CASSTGQDYGYTF. Full variable domain (rest looked up from reference TRBV13 and TRBJ1-2): AAGVIQSPRHLIKEKRETATLKCYPIPRHDTVYWYQQGPGQDPQFLISFYEKMQSDKGSIPDRFSAQQFSDYHSELNMSSLELGDSALYFCASSTGQDYGYTFGSGTRLTVV.

The chain joins TRBV7-3 to TRBJ2-7; D is possibly TRBD1 (6 bases). This CDR3 comprises 16 residues. Trimming stripped 3 bases from V and 4 bases from J, with 19 bases between. CDR1 SGHTA and CDR2 FQGTGA come from the germline V gene. The CDR3 bases are TGTGCCAGCAGCTTCCCCATGCATGGGGGCTTATACGAGCAGTACTTC. It translates to CASSFPMHGGLYEQYF.

The chain joins TRBV13 to TRBJ1-2; no definite D call. CDR3 length equals 16 residues. Between the trimmed V and J ends, which lost 0 bases and 1 base, there was a span of 12 bases. CDR1 is PRHDT, CDR2 FYEKMQ, per germline (reference sequence). The CDR3 DNA sequence: TGTGCCAGCAGCTTAGGAGTGCAGAGAGTTAACTATGGCTACACCTTC. This codes for CASSLGVQRVNYGYTF.

In DNA, the CDR3 is TGTGCCTGGAGTGTTGACAGCTACTACGAGCAGTACTTC. As protein: CAWSVDSYYEQYF. The V gene is TRBV30, the J gene TRBJ2-7; tentatively, D is TRBD1 (5 bases). In germline, CDR1 is GTSNPN, CDR2 SVGIG (reference sequence). The CDR3 sequence is 13 residues long. V lost 0 bases, J lost 3 bases, and 9 bases lay in between.

V usage is TRBV7-8 and J usage is TRBJ2-2, with TRBD2 matching over 15 bases. Germline V gives CDR1 SGHVS, CDR2 FQNEAQ. The CDR3 is 17 amino acids. V lost 7 bases and J lost 4; bases outside the gene matches: 7. CDR3 in DNA: TGTGCCAGCAAACCGGGACTAGCGGGGGGTAGCACCGGGGAGCTGTTTTTT. As protein: CASKPGLAGGSTGELFF. Full variable domain (rest looked up from reference TRBV7-8 and TRBJ2-2): GAGVSQSPRYKVAKRGQDVALRCDPISGHVSLFWYQQALGQGPEFLTYFQNEAQLDKSGLPSDRFFAERPEGSVSTLKIQRTQQEDSAVYLCASKPGLAGGSTGELFFGEGSRLTVL.

The CDR3: CASSLASGRSYEQYF. The CDR3 bases are TGTGCCAGCAGCTTAGCCAGCGGGAGGTCTTACGAGCAGTACTTC. The gene calls are TRBV7-2 and TRBJ2-7; 9 nucleotides agree with TRBD2. With V trimmed by 0 bases and J by 4 bases, 4 bases remained unmatched. Germline loops: CDR1 SGHTA, CDR2 FQGNSA. The CDR3 runs to 15 residues.

The chain employs TRBV2 and TRBJ2-7; TRBD1 matches 10 bases. Per germline, CDR1 SNHLY and CDR2 FYNNEI. The trim removed 6 bases at V and 3 bases at J, leaving 2 bases unmatched. CDR3 size: 13 residues. The CDR3 DNA sequence: TGTGCCAGCAGCGGGACAGGGGACTACGAGCAGTACTTC. It yields the protein CASSGTGDYEQYF.

To note about this clone: The sample contains more than one DNA sequence encoding this CDR3. The V gene is TRBV29-1, the J gene TRBJ1-1; the D is unclear. Germline CDR1 reads SQVTM; CDR2 reads ANQGSEA. This CDR3 is built from 10 residues. V lost 6 bases and J lost 5, with 7 bases in between. The CDR3, as DNA: TGCAGCGTGGTAGGAACTGAAGCTTTCTTT. This gives the protein CSVVGTEAFF. The complete variable domain, with remaining parts taken from reference TRBV29-1 and TRBJ1-1, reads SAVISQKPSRDICQRGTSLTIQCQVDSQVTMMFWYRQQPGQSLTLIATANQGSEATYESGFVIDKFPISRPNLTFSTLTVSNMSPEDSSIYLCSVVGTEAFFGQGTRLTVV.

The rearrangement uses TRBV6-5 and TRBJ1-4, with D possibly matching TRBD1 (6 bases). The CDR3 contains 16 residues. Germline-derived CDR1 and CDR2 are MNHEY and SVGAGI. With 2 bases removed from V and 5 bases from J, the gap between germline ends came to 15 bases. Here the CDR3 DNA reads TGTGCCAGCAGTTACGCCCGTGGGGGGCTGAATGAAAAACTGTTTTTT. As protein: CASSYARGGLNEKLFF.

The chain recombines TRBV11-3 with TRBJ1-3, with a weak D call TRBD1 (5 bases). Trimming shortened V by 4 bases and J by 4 bases, and 8 bases separated the two germline ends. The CDR3 extends over 13 amino acids. Germline lookup yields CDR1 SGHNT and CDR2 YENEEA. This chain's CDR3 is CASSSSGGNTIYF. Here the CDR3 DNA reads TGTGCCAGCAGCTCCTCAGGGGGAAACACCATATATTTT.

About this clone itself: The junction departs from the called germline gene at one end, perhaps through a read error. The chain recombines TRBV11-2 with TRBJ2-1, with D possibly matching TRBD2 (5 bases). CDR3 length: 17 residues. CDR1 is SGHAT, CDR2 FQNNGV, per germline. The CDR3 protein is CASGLMGSASSYNEQFF. Written as DNA, the CDR3 is TGTGCCAGCGGCTTAATGGGGAGCGCCTCCTCCTACAATGAGCAGTTCTTC.

The rearrangement uses TRBV6-5 and TRBJ2-7; no clear D gene. Trimming took off 2 bases at V and 2 bases at J, with 13 bases between the two ends. Germline lookup yields CDR1 MNHEY and CDR2 SVGAGI. This CDR3 region has 15 residues. The CDR3 DNA is TGTGCCAGCAGTTACGGGCCGGCTCCAACCTACGAGCAGTACTTC. Translation: CASSYGPAPTYEQYF.

This rearrangement joins TRBV5-6 to TRBJ1-4; D may be TRBD1 (5 bases). The CDR3 is 14 residues long. The germline gives CDR1 SGHDT, CDR2 YYEEEE. Trimming pared 2 bases from V and 6 bases from J, leaving 11 bases between. CDR3 nucleotides: TGTGCCAGCAGCTTAGGGGACTCCTATGAAAAACTGTTTTTT. Translating gives CASSLGDSYEKLFF.

The V and J genes are TRBV6-6 and TRBJ1-1; TRBD1 matches at 7 bases. The CDR3 spans 13 residues. Per germline, CDR1 MNHNY and CDR2 SVGAGI (reference sequence). The J segment lost 3 bases and the V segment lost 2 bases, leaving 0 bases of the junction unmatched. CDR3 protein: CASSYTGDTEAFF. The CDR3 DNA reads as TGTGCCAGCAGTTACACAGGGGACACTGAAGCTTTCTTT.

This clone was found once. This chain links TRBV18 with TRBJ1-1, with 8 bases lining up with TRBD1. CDR3 size: 16 residues. J was trimmed by 3 bases and V by 3 bases; bases with no gene match: 9. In germline, CDR1 is KGHSH, CDR2 LQKENI. The CDR3, as DNA: TGTGCCAGCTCACCCGTTATCAGGGGGCCGGACACTGAAGCTTTCTTT. Translating it yields CASSPVIRGPDTEAFF.

CDR3 amino acids: CASKTTSGSAGELFF. CDR3 nucleotides: TGTGCCAGCAAAACGACTAGCGGGAGCGCCGGGGAGCTGTTTTTT. The chain links TRBV6-1 to TRBJ2-2; TRBD2 agrees at 12 bases. Trimming at V came to 7 bases and at J to 6 bases, leaving 6 bases not matched to a gene. Germline V gene data show CDR1 as MNHNS and CDR2 as SASEGT. The CDR3 is 15 amino acids.

This chain uses TRBV18 with TRBJ1-4, with D unresolved. The V end was cut by 3 bases, the J end by 6 bases, with 11 bases between. CDR3 length: 14 amino acids. Germline V gene lookup returns CDR1 KGHSH and CDR2 LQKENI. CDR3 bases: TGTGCCAGCTCACCGGGGAGTTGGGATGAAAAACTGTTTTTT. As protein: CASSPGSWDEKLFF. Full variable domain (outside the CDR3, taken from reference TRBV18 and TRBJ1-4): NAGVMQNPRHLVRRRGQEARLRCSPMKGHSHVYWYRQLPEEGLKFMVYLQKENIIDESGMPKERFSAEFPKEGPSILRIQQVVRGDSAAYFCASSPGSWDEKLFFGSGTQLSVL.

The J gene is TRBJ1-3, the V gene TRBV6-5, with D possibly matching TRBD1 (5 bases). The CDR3 runs 14 residues. The germline V and J ends were trimmed by 6 bases and 0 bases, with 9 bases remaining between them. Germline values: CDR1 MNHEY, CDR2 SVGAGI. CDR3 region: CASRAGYSGNTIYF. In DNA, the CDR3 is TGTGCCAGCAGGGCAGGGTACTCTGGAAACACCATATATTTT.

This sequence joins TRBV2 and TRBJ1-5; D perhaps matches TRBD1 (5 bases). The CDR3 runs to 13 residues. V lost 4 bases, J lost 4 bases, and 8 bases lay in between. The germline gives CDR1 SNHLY, CDR2 FYNNEI. CDR3 loop: CASSVQGNQPQHF. For the CDR3, the DNA is TGTGCCAGCAGTGTGCAGGGTAATCAGCCCCAGCATTTT.